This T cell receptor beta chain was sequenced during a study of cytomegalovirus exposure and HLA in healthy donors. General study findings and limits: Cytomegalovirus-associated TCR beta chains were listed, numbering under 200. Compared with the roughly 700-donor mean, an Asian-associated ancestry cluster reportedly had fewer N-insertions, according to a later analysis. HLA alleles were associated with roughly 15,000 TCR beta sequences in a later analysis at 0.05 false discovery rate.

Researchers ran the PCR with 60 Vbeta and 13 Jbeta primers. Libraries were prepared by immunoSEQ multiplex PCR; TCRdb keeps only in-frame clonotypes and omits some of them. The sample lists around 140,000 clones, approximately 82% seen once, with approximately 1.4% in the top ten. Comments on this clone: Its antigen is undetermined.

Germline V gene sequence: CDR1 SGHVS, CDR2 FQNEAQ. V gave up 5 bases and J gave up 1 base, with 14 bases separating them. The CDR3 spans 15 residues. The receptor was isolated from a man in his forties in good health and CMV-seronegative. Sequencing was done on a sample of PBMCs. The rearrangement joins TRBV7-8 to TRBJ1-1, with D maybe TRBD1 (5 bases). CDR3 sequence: CASSAGWGGNTEAFF. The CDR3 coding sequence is TGTGCCAGCAGCGCCGGCTGGGGCGGGAACACTGAAGCTTTCTTT.